Listed here are 26 T cell receptor beta chains from one sample, sequenced in a study of radiation and T cells in renal cell carcinoma (TCRdb year 2020). According to the study, the label for this sample's time point signals: tumor resected at nephrectomy. The label giving this sample's treatment or condition can be read as: treatment-naive control, cytoreductive nephrectomy. The library relied on the immunoSEQ multiplex PCR assay. TCRdb holds this immuneACCESS table with in-frame rearrangements only. Some clones are missing; in checked studies, unresolved V genes explain under half, and the rest has no known cause. In this sample the table shows more than 9,500 clones, roughly 65% of which occur a single time. Of the sample, roughly 19% falls within the top ten clones. The sequencing here drew on tumor tissue, taken from a patient whose treatment was nephrectomy without radiotherapy. The receptors were sampled from a woman of 80 years or more with renal cell carcinoma.

V gene TRBV6-1 combines with J gene TRBJ2-7, with D maybe TRBD1 (5 bases). Germline V gene lookup returns CDR1 MNHNS and CDR2 SASEGT. The CDR3 has 14 amino acids. The ends were cut back, 2 bases at V and 5 bases at J, with 13 bases in the middle. CDR3 sequence (DNA): TGTGCCAGCAGTGAACGGCAGGGTATTAACGAGCAGTACGTC. Protein product: CASSERQGINEQYV.

This chain links TRBV6-6 with TRBJ2-1; D call uncertain. V was pared by 0 bases and J by 8 bases, with 5 bases between. The CDR3 runs to 12 residues. The germline V gene encodes CDR1 MNHNY and CDR2 SVGAGI (reference sequence). CDR3 nucleotides: TGTGCCAGCAGTTACTCAGCGTATGAGCAGTTCTTC. Its translation: CASSYSAYEQFF.

This rearrangement joins TRBV10-3 to TRBJ1-2; D gene ambiguous. Trimming cost V 3 bases and J 0 bases, with 5 bases left between them. Germline V CDR1 and CDR2: ENHRY, SYGVKD. The CDR3 runs 13 residues. The CDR3 loop reads CAISEQPNYGYTF. The CDR3 nucleotides read TGTGCCATCAGTGAACAGCCTAACTATGGCTACACCTTC.

The genes are TRBV4-3 and TRBJ2-3, with D unclear. The CDR3 runs 13 residues. Per germline, CDR1 LGHNA and CDR2 YSLEER. With 0 bases removed from V and 10 bases from J, the gap between germline ends came to 11 bases. The CDR3 reads CASSQDRDRAQYF. The CDR3 DNA reads TGCGCCAGCAGCCAAGATCGTGACCGGGCGCAGTATTTT.

V gene TRBV19 combines with J gene TRBJ2-3; tentative D call: TRBD1 (6 bases). CDR1 is LNHDA, CDR2 SQIVND, per germline (reference sequence). Trimming took off 3 bases at V and 4 bases at J, with 8 bases between the two ends. The length of the CDR3 is 13 residues. The DNA for the CDR3 is TGTGCCAGTAGTATTGGGGGCTCAGATACGCAGTATTTT. It is translated as CASSIGGSDTQYF.

In its sample, this clone was seen a few times. The genes are TRBV19 and TRBJ1-1; D gene unclear. The CDR3 covers 14 residues. Trimming stripped 3 bases from V and 1 base from J, with 9 bases between. The germline gives CDR1 LNHDA, CDR2 SQIVND (reference sequence). The CDR3 loop reads CASSIRRANTEAFF. CDR3 bases: TGTGCCAGTAGTATCCGTAGGGCGAACACTGAAGCTTTCTTT.

This clone is medium-sized (0.01 to 0.1%). The gene calls are TRBV16 and TRBJ2-2; D is ambiguous. Germline-derived CDR1 and CDR2 are KGHSY and FQNENV. CDR3 size: 12 residues. V dropped 4 bases and J dropped 11 bases, with 11 bases sitting between them. This CDR3 is CASSLQLDELFF. The CDR3 nucleotides read TGTGCCAGCAGCCTGCAGCTCGACGAGCTGTTTTTT.

The V call is TRBV19, the J call TRBJ1-1; D may be TRBD1 (5 bases). Germline lookup yields CDR1 LNHDA and CDR2 SQIVND (reference sequence). V shed 5 bases and J shed 7 bases, with 17 bases lying between them. CDR3 size: 14 residues. The CDR3 loop is CASSLGGGPSEAFF. CDR3 DNA sequence: TGTGCCAGTAGTCTCGGTGGGGGTCCGAGTGAAGCTTTCTTT.

This clone was counted between two and nine times. The chain has TRBV2 and TRBJ1-2; TRBD1 matches 8 bases. CDR1 SNHLY and CDR2 FYNNEI come from the germline V gene. V was clipped by 8 bases and J by 6 bases; unmatched bases: 11. CDR3 size: 14 residues. CDR3 coding DNA: TGTGCCAGCGGGGAGGACAGGGCCAAAGATGGCTACACCTTC. Protein sequence: CASGEDRAKDGYTF.

The chain uses TRBV28 and TRBJ2-2; D possibly corresponds to TRBD1 (6 bases). The V gene's germline CDR1 is MDHEN and CDR2 SYDVKM. The ends were cut back, 3 bases at V and 5 bases at J, with 13 bases in the middle. CDR3 length: 15 residues. CDR3 sequence (DNA): TGTGCCAGCAGTTTGGGGGCCCCCAGGACCGGGGAGCTGTTTTTT. Translated: CASSLGAPRTGELFF.

The chain recombines TRBV7-9 with TRBJ2-7, with 8 bases that match TRBD1. V was pared by 3 bases and J by 7 bases, with 14 bases of the junction left unmatched. The CDR3 contains 16 residues. Germline loops: CDR1 SEHNR, CDR2 FQNEAQ (reference sequence). The CDR3 coding sequence is TGTGCCAGCAGCTTTGGAGGGGCAGGGGGCTTAGGGGAGCAGTACGTC. It specifies CASSFGGAGGLGEQYV.

This chain joins TRBV6-6 and TRBJ2-2; D not resolved. The CDR3 consists of 13 residues. Trimming cost V 6 bases and J 5 bases, with 10 bases left between them. Germline CDR1 MNHNY, CDR2 SVGAGI (reference sequence). CDR3 residues: CASRTLGTGELFF. CDR3 bases: TGTGCCAGCAGGACCCTAGGGACCGGGGAGCTGTTTTTT.

The chain combines TRBV29-1 with TRBJ1-2; 7 bases align to TRBD1. This CDR3 comprises 11 residues. Germline lookup yields CDR1 SQVTM and CDR2 ANQGSEA. With 6 bases clipped from V and 8 bases from J, the junction kept 6 bases outside the gene matches. The CDR3 sequence is CSVSGGFGYTF. CDR3 in DNA: TGCAGCGTCTCAGGGGGTTTCGGCTACACCTTC.

This clone was seen just once. The chain employs TRBV6-5 and TRBJ1-4; D gene unclear. The germline V and J ends were trimmed by 6 bases and 8 bases, with 16 bases remaining between them. The CDR3 runs 14 residues. CDR1 is MNHEY and CDR2 is SVGAGI in the germline V gene. CDR3 coding DNA: TGTGCCAGCAGGCGGTCTTTAAGGGAAGAAAAACTGTTTTTT. It encodes CASRRSLREEKLFF.

V is TRBV10-1 and J is TRBJ1-1, with D uncertain. Trimming left V 2 bases short and J 0 bases short, with 4 bases between. This CDR3 comprises 13 residues. Germline assignment: CDR1 WNHNN and CDR2 SYGVQD (reference sequence). CDR3: CASSEALNTEAFF. CDR3 nucleotide sequence: TGCGCCAGCAGTGAGGCGTTGAACACTGAAGCTTTCTTT.

The DNA of the CDR3 is TGTGCCTACAGAGGGGATCGAGAAAAACTGTTTTTT. Translation gives CAYRGDREKLFF. The rearrangement joins TRBV7-9 to TRBJ1-4, with a tentative D call TRBD1 (5 bases). The CDR3 has 12 amino acids. Germline V gene sequence: CDR1 SEHNR, CDR2 FQNEAQ (reference sequence). Trimming removed 11 bases from V and 8 bases from J, with 15 bases in between.

The chain couples TRBV5-1 to TRBJ2-1; weak D call: TRBD1 (5 bases). Germline V lookup: CDR1 SGHRS, CDR2 YFSETQ. Trimming shortened V by 1 base and J by 5 bases, and 10 bases separated the two germline ends. This CDR3 has 14 amino acids. Here the CDR3 reads CASSLSQGDNEQFF. CDR3 sequence (DNA): TGCGCCAGCAGCTTGTCCCAGGGCGACAATGAGCAGTTCTTC.

The chain links TRBV18 to TRBJ1-1; TRBD1 might be the D (5 bases). The V gene's germline CDR1 is KGHSH and CDR2 LQKENI. V was pared by 3 bases and J by 4 bases, with 9 bases between. The CDR3 covers 13 residues. CDR3 sequence: CASSPGEFTEAFF. CDR3 sequence (DNA): TGTGCCAGCTCACCGGGGGAGTTCACTGAAGCTTTCTTT. The variable domain in full, completed from reference TRBV18 and TRBJ1-1, reads NAGVMQNPRHLVRRRGQEARLRCSPMKGHSHVYWYRQLPEEGLKFMVYLQKENIIDESGMPKERFSAEFPKEGPSILRIQQVVRGDSAAYFCASSPGEFTEAFFGQGTRLTVV.

This chain uses TRBV19 with TRBJ1-4; D is uncertain. V was shortened by 3 bases and J by 5 bases, with 7 bases between the two germline ends. The V gene's germline CDR1 is LNHDA and CDR2 SQIVND (reference sequence). The CDR3 has 13 amino acids. CDR3 bases: TGTGCCAGTAGTATTGTCCGGAATGAAAAACTGTTTTTT. Amino acid sequence: CASSIVRNEKLFF.

This clone was recorded a few times. The DNA for the CDR3 is TGTGCCAGCACTATCGACTCCACGAACACTGAAGCTTTCTTT. It codes for CASTIDSTNTEAFF. V gene TRBV2 combines with J gene TRBJ1-1; D is unresolved. Germline lookup yields CDR1 SNHLY and CDR2 FYNNEI. The CDR3 is made up of 14 amino acids. Trimming pared 7 bases from V and 1 base from J, leaving 13 bases between.

This sequence joins TRBV9 and TRBJ2-5; D tentatively reads TRBD1 or TRBD2 (5 bases each). Trimming shortened V by 3 bases and J by 1 base, and 16 bases separated the two germline ends. Germline values: CDR1 SGDLS, CDR2 YYNGEE. CDR3 length: 16 residues. The CDR3 coding sequence is TGTGCCAGCAGCGGGGGGATCGGATCGGGCCAAGAGACCCAGTACTTC. Its translation is CASSGGIGSGQETQYF.

V and J are TRBV5-6 and TRBJ1-2; no definite D call. CDR1 is SGHDT, CDR2 YYEEEE, per germline. Trimming stripped 0 bases from V and 8 bases from J, with 17 bases between. This CDR3 is 15 amino acids long. The CDR3 loop is CASSLVAARAEGYTF. CDR3 DNA: TGTGCCAGCAGCTTGGTTGCGGCACGGGCTGAGGGCTACACCTTC.

This clone occurred a few times. This chain joins TRBV5-4 and TRBJ1-1; 9 bases line up with TRBD1. This CDR3 spans 15 amino acids. Trimming took 1 base from V and 3 from J; bases not matched to a gene: 4. The germline V gene encodes CDR1 SGHNT and CDR2 YYREEE (reference sequence). CDR3 nucleotide sequence: TGTGCCAGCAGCTTGTTAACAGGGGGCCACACTGAAGCTTTCTTT. Its translation is CASSLLTGGHTEAFF. The whole variable domain, filled in from reference TRBV5-4 and TRBJ1-1, reads ETGVTQSPTHLIKTRGQQVTLRCSSQSGHNTVSWYQQALGQGPQFIFQYYREEENGRGNFPPRFSGLQFPNYSSELNVNALELDDSALYLCASSLLTGGHTEAFFGQGTRLTVV.

J is TRBJ1-2 and V is TRBV6-6; no clear D. The V gene's germline CDR1 is MNHNY and CDR2 SVGAGI (reference sequence). The CDR3 runs 15 residues. V was clipped by 0 bases and J by 1 base, with 9 bases between them. The DNA of the CDR3 is TGTGCCAGCAGTTACTCCGGGGAGGGTAACTATGGCTACACCTTC. This encodes CASSYSGEGNYGYTF.

V usage is TRBV9 and J usage is TRBJ2-2; D gene ambiguous. V shed 0 bases and J shed 7 bases, with 13 bases lying between them. The CDR3 length is 15 residues. Germline V gene data show CDR1 as SGDLS and CDR2 as YYNGEE. The CDR3 protein is CASSVVPKAGGELFF. The CDR3 DNA sequence: TGTGCCAGCAGCGTAGTTCCCAAGGCCGGCGGGGAGCTGTTTTTT.

The chain carries TRBV25-1 and TRBJ2-1; D is undetermined. The V gene's germline CDR1 is MGHDK and CDR2 SYGVNS. This CDR3 has 13 amino acids. Trimming pared 6 bases from V and 4 bases from J, leaving 10 bases between. CDR3 sequence reads: CASRTTGYNEQFF. In nucleotides, the CDR3 is TGTGCCAGCAGAACGACCGGGTACAATGAGCAGTTCTTC. The full variable domain, rest sourced from reference TRBV25-1 and TRBJ2-1, is EADIYQTPRYLVIGTGKKITLECSQTMGHDKMYWYQQDPGMELHLIHYSYGVNSTEKGDLSSESTVSRIRTEHFPLTLESARPSHTSQYLCASRTTGYNEQFFGPGTRLTVL.